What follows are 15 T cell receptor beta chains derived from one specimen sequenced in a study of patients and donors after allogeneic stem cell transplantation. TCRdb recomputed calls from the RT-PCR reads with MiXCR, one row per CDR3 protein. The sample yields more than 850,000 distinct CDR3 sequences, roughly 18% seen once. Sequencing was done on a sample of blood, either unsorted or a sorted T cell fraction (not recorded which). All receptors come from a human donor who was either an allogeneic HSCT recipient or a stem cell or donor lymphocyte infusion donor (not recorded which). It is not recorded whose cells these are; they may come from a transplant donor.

The chain's CDR3 is CASSQAGGNTDTQYF. CDR3 DNA: TGCGCCAGCAGCCAAGCGGGGGGGAACACAGATACGCAGTATTTT. The chain uses TRBV4-3 and TRBJ2-3; 8 positions agree with TRBD2. V was clipped by 1 base and J by 2 bases; unmatched bases: 2. Per germline, CDR1 LGHNA and CDR2 YSLEER. The CDR3 covers 15 residues.

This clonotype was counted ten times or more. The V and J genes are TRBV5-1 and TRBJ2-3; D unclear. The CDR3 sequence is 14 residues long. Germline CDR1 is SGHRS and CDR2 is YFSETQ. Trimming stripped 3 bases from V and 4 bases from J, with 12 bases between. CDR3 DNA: TGCGCCAGCAGCTCAACAAGGGCGGCAGATACGCAGTATTTT. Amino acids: CASSSTRAADTQYF.

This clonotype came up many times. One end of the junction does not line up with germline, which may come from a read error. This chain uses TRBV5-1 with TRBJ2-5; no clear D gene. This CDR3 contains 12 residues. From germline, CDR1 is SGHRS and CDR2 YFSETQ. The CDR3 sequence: CASSSQGETQYF. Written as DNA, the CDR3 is TGTGCCAGCAGTTCACAAGGGGAGACCCAGTACTTC.

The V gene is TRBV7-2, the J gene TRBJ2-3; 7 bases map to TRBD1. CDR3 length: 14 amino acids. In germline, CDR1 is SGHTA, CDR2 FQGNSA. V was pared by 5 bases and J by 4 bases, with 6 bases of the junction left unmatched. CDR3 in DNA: TGTGCCAGCAGCCCCGACAGGGTGGCAGATACGCAGTATTTT. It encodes CASSPDRVADTQYF.

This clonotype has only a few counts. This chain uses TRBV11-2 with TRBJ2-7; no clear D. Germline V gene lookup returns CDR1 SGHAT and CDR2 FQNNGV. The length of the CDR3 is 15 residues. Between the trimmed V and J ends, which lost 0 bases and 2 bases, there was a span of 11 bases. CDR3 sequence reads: CASSLDSYRTYEQYF. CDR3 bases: TGTGCCAGCAGCTTAGATTCCTACAGAACCTACGAGCAGTACTTC. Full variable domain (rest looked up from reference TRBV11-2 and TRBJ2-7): EAGVAQSPRYKIIEKRQSVAFWCNPISGHATLYWYQQILGQGPKLLIQFQNNGVVDDSQLPKDRFSAERLKGVDSTLKIQPAKLEDSAVYLCASSLDSYRTYEQYFGPGTRLTVT.

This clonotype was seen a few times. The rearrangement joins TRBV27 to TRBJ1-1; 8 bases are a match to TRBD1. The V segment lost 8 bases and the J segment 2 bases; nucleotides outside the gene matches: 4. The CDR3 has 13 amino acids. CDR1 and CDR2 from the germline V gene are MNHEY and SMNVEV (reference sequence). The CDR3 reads CASADRGNTEAFF. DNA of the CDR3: TGTGCCAGCGCCGACAGGGGAAACACTGAAGCTTTCTTT.

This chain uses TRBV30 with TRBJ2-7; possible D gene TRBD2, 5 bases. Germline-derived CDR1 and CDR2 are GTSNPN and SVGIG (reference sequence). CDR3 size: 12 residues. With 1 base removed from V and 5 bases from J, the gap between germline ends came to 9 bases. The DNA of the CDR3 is TGTGCCTGGAGTGCCGTCGGGAACGAGCAGTACTTC. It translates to CAWSAVGNEQYF.

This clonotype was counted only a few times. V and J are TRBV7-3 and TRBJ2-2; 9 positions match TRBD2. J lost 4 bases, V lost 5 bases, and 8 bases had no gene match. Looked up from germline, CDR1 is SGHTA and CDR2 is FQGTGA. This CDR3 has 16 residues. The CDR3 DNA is TGTGCCAGCAGCCCCTCCGGGACTAGCTCCACCGGGGAGCTGTTTTTT. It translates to CASSPSGTSSTGELFF.

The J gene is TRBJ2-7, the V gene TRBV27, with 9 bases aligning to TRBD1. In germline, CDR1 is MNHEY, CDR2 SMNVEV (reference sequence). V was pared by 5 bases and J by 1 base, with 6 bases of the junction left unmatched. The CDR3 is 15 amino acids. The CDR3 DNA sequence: TGTGCCAGCAGTCCCACAGGGGGCGGGTCCTACGAGCAGTACTTC. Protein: CASSPTGGGSYEQYF.

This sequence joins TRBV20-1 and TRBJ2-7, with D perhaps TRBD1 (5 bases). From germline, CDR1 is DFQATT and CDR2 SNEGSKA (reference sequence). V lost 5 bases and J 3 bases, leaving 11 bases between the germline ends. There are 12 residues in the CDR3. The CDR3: CSAPDSLYEQYF. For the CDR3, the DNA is TGCAGTGCTCCCGACAGCCTCTACGAGCAGTACTTC.

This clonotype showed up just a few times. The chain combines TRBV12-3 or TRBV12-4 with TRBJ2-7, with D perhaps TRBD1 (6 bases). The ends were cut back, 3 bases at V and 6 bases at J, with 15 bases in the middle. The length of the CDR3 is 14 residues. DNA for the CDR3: TGTGCCAGCAGTTTGGGCAGGGGACCTTCCGAGCAGTACTTC. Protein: CASSLGRGPSEQYF.

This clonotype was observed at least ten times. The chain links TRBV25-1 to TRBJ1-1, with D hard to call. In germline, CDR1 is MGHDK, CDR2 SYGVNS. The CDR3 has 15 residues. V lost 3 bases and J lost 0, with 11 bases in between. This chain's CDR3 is CASSDAWALNTEAFF. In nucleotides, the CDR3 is TGTGCCAGCAGTGACGCCTGGGCCTTGAACACTGAAGCTTTCTTT.

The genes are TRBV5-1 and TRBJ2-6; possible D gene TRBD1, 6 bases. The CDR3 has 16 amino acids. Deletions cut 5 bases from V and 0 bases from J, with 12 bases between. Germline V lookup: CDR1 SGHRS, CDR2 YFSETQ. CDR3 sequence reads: CASSDPGVSGANVLTF. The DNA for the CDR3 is TGCGCCAGCAGTGACCCAGGGGTCTCTGGGGCCAACGTCCTGACTTTC. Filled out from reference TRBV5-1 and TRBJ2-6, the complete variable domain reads KAGVTQTPRYLIKTRGQQVTLSCSPISGHRSVSWYQQTPGQGLQFLFEYFSETQRNKGNFPGRFSGRQFSNSRSEMNVSTLELGDSALYLCASSDPGVSGANVLTFGAGSRLTVL.

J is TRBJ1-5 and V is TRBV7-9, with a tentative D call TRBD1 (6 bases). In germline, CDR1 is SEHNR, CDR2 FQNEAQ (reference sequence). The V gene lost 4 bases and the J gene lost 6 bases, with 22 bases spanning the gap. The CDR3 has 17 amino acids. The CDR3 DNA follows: TGTGCCAGCAGCTATTCCCCCCTGGGGGGCGAGGGTCAGCCCCAGCATTTT. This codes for CASSYSPLGGEGQPQHF. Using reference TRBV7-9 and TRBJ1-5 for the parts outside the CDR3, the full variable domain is DTGVSQNPRHKITKRGQNVTFRCDPISEHNRLYWYRQTLGQGPEFLTYFQNEAQLEKSRLLSDRFSAERPKGSFSTLEIQRTEQGDSAMYLCASSYSPLGGEGQPQHFGDGTRLSIL.

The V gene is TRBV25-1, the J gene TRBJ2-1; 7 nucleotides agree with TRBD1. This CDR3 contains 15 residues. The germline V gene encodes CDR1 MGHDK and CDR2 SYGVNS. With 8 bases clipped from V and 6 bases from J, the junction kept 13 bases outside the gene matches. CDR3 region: CASGKTGPTRNEQFF. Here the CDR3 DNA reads TGTGCCAGCGGAAAGACAGGGCCGACCCGCAATGAGCAGTTCTTC.